The rows below give T cell receptor beta chains drawn from one sample of a study of regulatory T cells in long-lasting Graves disease. Each CDR3 protein gets one entry after TCRdb re-called the multiplex PCR reads with MiXCR. This table holds about 660,000 distinct CDR3 sequences, around 30% found once. Sequencing was performed on peripheral blood mononuclear cells (PBMCs), taken when the disease was refractory, from a patient treated with antithyroid drugs. All receptors derive from a female donor with Graves disease. The CDR3 runs from the conserved cysteine through the conserved F or W. Fields, in order: D gene, V gene, J gene, clone size, CDR3 DNA, CDR3 protein. A D gene is named only where the DNA matches it firmly. Size values are once, few and many counts, or a class for expanded clones, and some rows have none.

>-|TRBV19|TRBJ1-5|-
TGTGCCAGTAGTCTGGACGCCGGGACACTAAATCAGCCCCAGCATTTT
CASSLDAGTLNQPQHF
>-|TRBV11-2|TRBJ2-7|few
TGTGCCAGCAGCTTCGACGGAAGGTCCTACGAGCAGTACTTC
CASSFDGRSYEQYF
>-|TRBV4-2|TRBJ2-1|-
TGTGCCAGCAGTAGCCATAGCTCCTACAATGAGCAGTTCTTC
CASSSHSSYNEQFF
>TRBD1|TRBV29-1|TRBJ1-2|once
TGCAGCGTTGAAGCCCGGGACAGCCTCTATAGCTACACCTTC
CSVEARDSLYSYTF
>TRBD1|TRBV12-3/TRBV12-4|TRBJ1-5|-
TGTGCCAGCAGTTTTGGGACAGGGAGGACCGATCAGCCCCAGCATTTT
CASSFGTGRTDQPQHF
>-|TRBV12-3/TRBV12-4|TRBJ2-2|many
TGTGCCAGCAGTCCAGGGGCCGGGGGGGAGCTGTTTTTT
CASSPGAGGELFF
>TRBD1|TRBV15|TRBJ1-1|-
TGTGCCACCAGTGGATTAACAGGGGGTAGCGACACTGAAGCTTTCTTT
CATSGLTGGSDTEAFF
>TRBD2|TRBV7-2|TRBJ2-1|few
TGTGCCAGCAGCTTAGTCGGGACTAGCGGGCCCCGCTCCTACAATGAGCAGTTCTTC
CASSLVGTSGPRSYNEQFF
>-|TRBV19|TRBJ2-3|-
TGTGCCAGTAGTATTCTCAGTTCTAGCACAGATACGCAGTATTTT
CASSILSSSTDTQYF
>-|TRBV5-1|TRBJ1-5|-
TGCGCCAGCAGACAGGACGGTGATAGCAATCAGCCCCAGCATTTT
CASRQDGDSNQPQHF
>TRBD1|TRBV6-2/TRBV6-3|TRBJ1-1|once
TGTGCCATCGGGACAGGTATCAACACTGAAGCTTTCTTT
CAIGTGINTEAFF
>-|TRBV6-2/TRBV6-3|TRBJ1-1|-
TGTGCCAGCAGTTATTCTACACAGAACACTGAAGCTTTCTTT
CASSYSTQNTEAFF
>-|TRBV9|TRBJ1-3|-
TGTGCCAGCAGCGCAGGGCACGGAAACACCATATATTTT
CASSAGHGNTIYF
>-|TRBV6-2/TRBV6-3|TRBJ1-1|-
TGTGCCAGCAGCCCCGGACTGCTTGGGACCACTGAAGCTTTCTTT
CASSPGLLGTTEAFF
>TRBD1|TRBV19|TRBJ2-7|-
TGTGCCAGTAGCGGGACAGGGGGATTCTACGAGCAGTACTTC
CASSGTGGFYEQYF
>TRBD2|TRBV5-1|TRBJ2-1|-
TGCGCCAGCAGCTCTAGCGGGACCCGCAATGAGCAGTTCTTC
CASSSSGTRNEQFF
>-|TRBV29-1|TRBJ2-7|-
TGCAGCGCGACAGGGCGGAGGGGGTCCGGCGAGCAGTACTTC
CSATGRRGSGEQYF
>-|TRBV6-2/TRBV6-3|TRBJ2-5|-
TGTGCCAGCAGTTACGCCAGGGGCTTACAAGAGACCCAGTACTTC
CASSYARGLQETQYF
>TRBD1|TRBV12-3/TRBV12-4|TRBJ1-2|many
TGTGCCAGCAGTCAAGACAGGGGGGTAGCTAACTATGGCTACACCTTC
CASSQDRGVANYGYTF
>TRBD2|TRBV7-9|TRBJ2-5|few
TGTGCCAGCAGCTCCAACTTTCGGGAGGGCCGGGAGACCCAGTACTTC
CASSSNFREGRETQYF
>-|TRBV29-1|TRBJ2-7|-
TGCAGCGTTTATGCGGGGAGCTCCTACGAGCAGTACTTC
CSVYAGSSYEQYF
>TRBD1|TRBV6-1|TRBJ2-7|-
TGTGCCAGCAGTGACCCCACTCGGGGGACAGGGGGTGCCTACGAGCAGTACTTC
CASSDPTRGTGGAYEQYF
>TRBD2|TRBV12-3/TRBV12-4|TRBJ2-3|-
TGTGCCAGCAGTCCGCTAGCGGGAGGGCCGAGTGTCACAGATACGCAGTATTTT
CASSPLAGGPSVTDTQYF
>-|TRBV5-1|TRBJ2-7|-
TGCGCCAGCAGCCCTGCGACAGCTTCCTACGAGCAGTACTTC
CASSPATASYEQYF
>-|TRBV28|TRBJ1-6|-
TGTGCCAGCAGTCCAATAACCTACCCCCTGGCTAGAAATTCACCCCTCCACTTT
CASSPITYPLARNSPLHF
>TRBD2|TRBV10-3|TRBJ2-5|many
TGTGCCATCCGCCGCGCGGGAGACCTCCAAGAGACCCAGTACTTC
CAIRRAGDLQETQYF
>-|TRBV19|TRBJ2-7|-
TGTGCCAGTAGTGTCCGCAGGGGAAGGAGGTACGAGCAGTACTTC
CASSVRRGRRYEQYF
>-|TRBV15|TRBJ2-7|many
TGTGCCACCAGCAGAGTGGCTAGCGCCTACGAGCAGTACTTC
CATSRVASAYEQYF
>-|TRBV6-5|TRBJ1-1|few
TGTGCCAGCAGTTACGCGATCAACACTGAAGCTTTCTTT
CASSYAINTEAFF
>-|TRBV2|TRBJ2-5|many
TGTGCCAGCAGTGAAACAGGCGAAGAGACCCAGTACTTC
CASSETGEETQYF
>TRBD2|TRBV27|TRBJ2-7|-
TGTGCCAGCAGTACGCCAGCGGGGGAACGGCAGTACTTC
CASSTPAGERQYF
>-|TRBV7-9|TRBJ2-2|-
TGTGCCGGCTCCACCGGGGAGCTGTTTTTT
CAGSTGELFF
>-|TRBV7-8|TRBJ1-2|few
TGTGCCAGCAGCACCCTCGGCCAACCTAACTATGGCTACACCTTC
CASSTLGQPNYGYTF
>TRBD1|TRBV12-3/TRBV12-4|TRBJ1-1|-
TGTGCCAGCAGTGAAGGGACAGGGATCACTGAAGCTTTCTTT
CASSEGTGITEAFF
>TRBD1|TRBV12-3/TRBV12-4|TRBJ1-2|many
TGTGCCAGCAGGCCTGTGGGACAGACTAACTATGGCTACACCTTC
CASRPVGQTNYGYTF
>-|TRBV2|TRBJ2-7|-
TGTGCCAGCAGTTACGGTGGGGGGGCCTTCGAGCAGTACTTC
CASSYGGGAFEQYF
>-|TRBV30|TRBJ1-5|-
TGTGCCTGGAGTGCATCCCTAACGGGCAATCAGCCCCAGCATTTT
CAWSASLTGNQPQHF
>-|TRBV6-2/TRBV6-3|TRBJ2-7|few
TGTGCCAGCAGTTACTCGCAGGGCTACGAGCAGTACTTC
CASSYSQGYEQYF
>TRBD2|TRBV4-1|TRBJ2-7|-
TGCGCCAGCAGCCGTGGACTAGCGGAAACCTACGAGCAGTACTTC
CASSRGLAETYEQYF
>TRBD2|TRBV5-1|TRBJ2-3|-
TGCGCCAGCAGCTTGGGGGAGGGAGGAACAGATACGCAGTATTTT
CASSLGEGGTDTQYF
>-|TRBV20-1|TRBJ1-1|few
TGCAGTGCTAGAGATCAAGGGGGGGCTAACCCTGAAGCTTTCTTT
CSARDQGGANPEAFF
>-|TRBV19|TRBJ2-7|few
TGTGCCAGTAGCCCGGACAGACGAACATACGAGCAGTACTTC
CASSPDRRTYEQYF
>-|TRBV20-1|TRBJ1-5|-
TGCAGTGCTAGAGGAGGGGGGGGATGGAGGCAGCCCCAGCATTTT
CSARGGGGWRQPQHF
>-|TRBV6-2/TRBV6-3|TRBJ1-5|-
TGTGCCAGCAGTTACCGCCGAGGGGATCAGCCCCAGCATTTT
CASSYRRGDQPQHF
>-|TRBV2|TRBJ2-5|-
TGTGCCAGCAGTGAGGGGCCAGGTTTACTCGAGGAGACCCAGTACTTC
CASSEGPGLLEETQYF
>-|TRBV6-1|TRBJ1-1|-
TGTGCCAGCCAGGGCGGAGCGGCCACTGAAGCTTTCTTT
CASQGGAATEAFF
>-|TRBV6-1|TRBJ2-7|-
TGTGCCAGCAGGGACGTCGAGCAGTACTTC
CASRDVEQYF
>TRBD2|TRBV9|TRBJ2-5|-
TGTGCCAGCAGCGCGAGCACTAGCGGGAGGGGTGGGACCCAGTACTTC
CASSASTSGRGGTQYF